This T cell receptor (beta chain) comes out of a study of T cells in Graves' hyperthyroidism and ophthalmopathy. Study conclusions and caveats: Most thyroid-expanded clonotypes above 0.001 were also found in blood.

Patients showing uncontrolled infection, other autoimmune disease, pregnancy or lactation were ineligible. Every diagnosis used clinical symptoms, serum thyroxine and TRAb, thyroid ultrasound and orbital computed tomography. The CDR3 has 16 amino acids. The V gene's germline CDR1 is LNHNV and CDR2 YYDKDF (reference sequence). The investigators amplified TCR beta CDR3 regions from RNA transcripts. The TCR CDR3 first-round RT-PCR relied on the HTBI primer set. MiXCR, applied by TCRdb to the multiplex PCR reads, yields one record per CDR3 protein. The sample holds approximately 510,000 distinct CDR3 sequences, less than 25% seen once. This clonotype was observed at least ten times. What it binds is not known. At one end, the junction sequence differs from germline, possibly due to a read error.

The specimen was blood. The chain couples TRBV15 to TRBJ2-7; possible D gene TRBD1, 5 bases. The sequence was collected from a man aged 18 to 30 with Graves' hyperthyroidism. CDR3 coding DNA: TGTGCCGCCAGCAGAGTCGGACAAGGCCACCGCTACGAGCAGTACTTC. This codes for CAASRVGQGHRYEQYF. The entire variable domain, with the rest obtained from reference TRBV15 and TRBJ2-7, is as follows: DAMVIQNPRYQVTQFGKPVTLSCSQTLNHNVMYWYQQKSSQAPKLLFHYYDKDFNNEADTPDNFQSRRPNTSFCFLDIRSPGLGDTAMYLCAASRVGQGHRYEQYFGPGTRLTVT.